This entry features one T cell receptor (beta chain) sequence. The antigen this receptor binds is unknown. No much larger clone is present one base from it, and per-base qualities are unavailable. The data derive from a study of cytomegalovirus exposure and HLA in healthy donors (dated by TCRdb to 2017 to 2019). At the level of the whole study: A later analysis indicated that the 110 or so validation repertoires were generated on the platform also employed for the roughly 730 repertoires of the first cohort. The study aimed to test whether cataloging public T cell receptors could reveal signatures of past pathogen exposure. A separate validation cohort of over 95 different subjects was used in addition to the approximately 610-subject first cohort. The study combined high-throughput TCR immunosequencing, statistical association of individual TCRs with disease status, and machine learning to predict cytomegalovirus infection status.

The CDR3 measures 14 amino acids from cysteine to phenylalanine. The read is trimmed to its CDR3 DNA, 42 bases read in frame from base 1. Unmatched junction bases come to 1, with V trimmed by 1 base and J by 8 bases. The germline V gene (reference sequence) yields GTSNPN for CDR1 and SVGIG for CDR2. Receptor libraries were prepared by the immunoSEQ multiplex PCR assay. As for the original processing: A statistical classification framework was built to diagnose cytomegalovirus status from the catalog of TCR beta chain sequences. TCRdb took this table from immuneACCESS and kept in-frame rearrangements with V and J called. Such tables lack part of the clones; where checked against another copy, unresolved V genes explain under half of the gap, and the rest is unexplained. From that table come the V and J calls and clone size; the DNA was used to work out D and trimming. For this sample there are tens of thousands of clones; 70% to 90% appear just once. The ten biggest clones cover less than 3% of the sample.

Separate from the approximately 700-subject first cohort, the validation cohort of around 130 subjects was the group to which the donors belonged. Points the paper makes about the study in general: A later analysis lacked HLA typing for the validation cohort, so it scored co-occurrence in that cohort across all 130 or so repertoires. In a later analysis, TCRs clustered in the first cohort were found to also tend to co-occur in the roughly 120 validation repertoires, with 85% to 95% of cluster scores above 0. Most TCR sequences were seen in very few donors, while some public TCRs were found in many individuals. The study listed 150 to 200 TCR beta chains as associated with cytomegalovirus. The authors suggested that the approach could potentially be extended to other disease states and immunological phenotypes. In both the original and validation cohorts, the classifier was reported to diagnose cytomegalovirus status with high specificity and sensitivity. In vitro tests confirmed that three of the cytomegalovirus-associated TCR beta chains recognize cytomegalovirus antigens.

The source is a man younger than 45 in good health and CMV-seronegative. Source material: PBMCs. The rearranged segments are TRBV30 and TRBJ2-4, with 14 middle bases fitting TRBD2. Here is the DNA: TGTGCCTGGAGTGGGGGACTAGCGGGAGACATTCAGTACTTC. Translated, this gives CAWSGGLAGDIQYF.